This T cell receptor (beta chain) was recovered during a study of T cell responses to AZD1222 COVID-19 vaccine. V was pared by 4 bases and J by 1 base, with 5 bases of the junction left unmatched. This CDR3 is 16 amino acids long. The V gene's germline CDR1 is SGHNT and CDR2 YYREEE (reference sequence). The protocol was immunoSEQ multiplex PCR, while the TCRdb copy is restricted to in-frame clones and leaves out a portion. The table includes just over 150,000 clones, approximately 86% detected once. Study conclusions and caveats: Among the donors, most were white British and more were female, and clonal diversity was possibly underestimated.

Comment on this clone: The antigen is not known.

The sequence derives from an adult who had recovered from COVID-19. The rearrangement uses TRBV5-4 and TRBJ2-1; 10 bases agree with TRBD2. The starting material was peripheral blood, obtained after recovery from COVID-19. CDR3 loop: CASSNGLAVSYNEQFF. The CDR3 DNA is TGTGCCAGCAGCAACGGACTAGCGGTTTCCTACAATGAGCAGTTCTTC.